This passage covers 9 T cell receptor beta chains from one sample sequenced in a study of shared clonotypes between healthy human individuals. Profiling relied on immunoSEQ multiplex PCR, and the TCRdb table lists in-frame clones only, not all of them. The sample yields 2,500,000 or so clones, approximately 94% seen once. Sequencing used naive CD4+ T cells sorted from blood. Subset of the sample: CD45RA+ positively selected. Every receptor here comes from a man aged 18 to 29 in good health.

V is TRBV5-4 and J is TRBJ2-3, with D possibly called TRBD1 or TRBD2 (6 bases each). The CDR3 loop spans 16 amino acids. V lost 1 base to trimming and J lost 0 bases, with 12 bases between them. Germline-derived CDR1 and CDR2 are SGHNT and YYREEE (reference sequence). CDR3 residues: CASSLRGGQSTDTQYF. The CDR3 region has the DNA TGTGCCAGCAGCTTGAGGGGAGGACAGAGCACAGATACGCAGTATTTT.

V usage is TRBV4-3 and J usage is TRBJ1-2; no reliable D call. Trimming pared 0 bases from V and 0 bases from J, leaving 8 bases between. There are 15 residues in the CDR3. Germline CDR1 reads LGHNA; CDR2 reads YSLEER. The CDR3 is CASSQEGFTNYGYTF. CDR3 DNA: TGCGCCAGCAGCCAAGAGGGATTTACTAACTATGGCTACACCTTC.

The rearrangement joins TRBV6-1 to TRBJ2-2; 7 bases match TRBD1. CDR1 is MNHNS and CDR2 is SASEGT in the germline V gene. Trimming at V came to 4 bases and at J to 17 bases, leaving 10 bases not matched to a gene. The CDR3 length is 12 residues. CDR3 region: CASSGEWTGLFF. The CDR3 nucleotides are TGTGCCAGCAGTGGGGAATGGACAGGCCTATTTTTT.

The chain is built from TRBV5-4 and TRBJ2-1; TRBD2 matches at 13 bases. Looked up from germline, CDR1 is SGHNT and CDR2 is YYREEE (reference sequence). This CDR3 has 16 residues. The V segment lost 4 bases and the J segment 6 bases; nucleotides outside the gene matches: 7. CDR3 coding DNA: TGTGCCAGCAGCCCAGGACTAGCGGGAGATATCAATGAGCAGTTCTTC. It encodes CASSPGLAGDINEQFF.

The chain uses TRBV5-5 and TRBJ2-4; D uncertain. V was pared by 0 bases and J by 5 bases, with 3 bases between. Germline V gene data show CDR1 as SGHKS and CDR2 as YYEKEE (reference sequence). The CDR3 runs 12 residues. The CDR3 sequence is CASSLGQNIQYF. CDR3 sequence (DNA): TGTGCCAGCAGCTTGGGGCAAAACATTCAGTACTTC.

The chain recombines TRBV6-5 with TRBJ1-4, with unresolved D. This CDR3 comprises 16 residues. The germline gives CDR1 MNHEY, CDR2 SVGAGI. Trimming stripped 0 bases from V and 3 bases from J, with 11 bases between. CDR3 amino acids: CASSYSWGPSNEKLFF. The CDR3 bases are TGTGCCAGCAGTTACTCTTGGGGTCCGTCTAATGAAAAACTGTTTTTT.

The chain employs TRBV7-6 and TRBJ2-7; tentative D call: TRBD1 (6 bases). The V gene lost 5 bases and the J gene lost 6 bases, with 11 bases spanning the gap. Looked up from germline, CDR1 is SGHVS and CDR2 is FNYEAQ. This CDR3 spans 12 amino acids. DNA of the CDR3: TGTGCCAGCAGCGACACAGGGCGCGAGCAGTACTTC. Its translation is CASSDTGREQYF.

The V and J genes are TRBV29-1 and TRBJ2-6; D gene unclear. Germline CDR1 and CDR2: SQVTM and ANQGSEA. V was shortened by 6 bases and J by 0 bases, with 6 bases between the two germline ends. The CDR3 totals 13 residues. The DNA for the CDR3 is TGCAGCGTGACCCCCTCTGGGGCCAACGTCCTGACTTTC. It encodes CSVTPSGANVLTF.

The chain has TRBV18 and TRBJ2-2, with D possibly being TRBD2 (5 bases). Germline V gene sequence: CDR1 KGHSH, CDR2 LQKENI. V was clipped by 2 bases and J by 6 bases, with 19 bases between them. The CDR3 contains 17 residues. In nucleotides, the CDR3 is TGTGCCAGCTCACCAGGGAGAGGGCTCCCAATCCCCGGGGAGCTGTTTTTT. Its translation is CASSPGRGLPIPGELFF.